These T cell receptor beta chains were read from a single sample in a study of T cells in localized non-small cell lung cancer. Assay: immunoSEQ multiplex PCR; the TCRdb copy retains only in-frame clones and omits some. The sample has 7,000 to 7,500 clones, approximately 50% seen once. The specimen was lymph node tissue, collected before any cancer treatment. The source is an older female donor with stage I lung adenocarcinoma. The CDR3 runs from the conserved cysteine through the conserved F or W. A D gene is named only where the DNA matches it firmly. The listing skips clone size in some rows; elsewhere it reads once, few, many or a size class.

d_gene: NA
len: 15
v_gene: TRBV28
abundance: large
j_gene: TRBJ2-7
CDR3aa: CASSFTSTGSYEQYF
CDR3nt: TGTGCCAGCAGTTTTACATCAACAGGATCCTACGAGCAGTACTTC

d_gene: NA
len: 15
v_gene: TRBV19
abundance: few
j_gene: TRBJ1-4
CDR3aa: CASRGLATSNEKLFF
CDR3nt: TGTGCCAGTAGAGGCTTGGCGACTTCTAATGAAAAACTGTTTTTT

d_gene: NA
len: 13
v_gene: TRBV9
abundance: NA
j_gene: TRBJ1-1
CDR3aa: CASSVRMNTEAFF
CDR3nt: TGTGCCAGCAGCGTAAGGATGAACACTGAAGCTTTCTTT

d_gene: NA
len: 16
v_gene: TRBV5-1
abundance: once
j_gene: TRBJ2-5
CDR3aa: CASSSAGTGFGETQYF
CDR3nt: TGCGCCAGCAGCTCGGCGGGAACAGGGTTCGGCGAAACCCAGTACTTC

d_gene: NA
len: 15
v_gene: TRBV7-5
abundance: few
j_gene: TRBJ2-7
CDR3aa: CASSNSTGFSYEQYF
CDR3nt: TGTGCCAGCAGCAACTCGACAGGGTTCTCCTACGAGCAGTACTTC

d_gene: TRBD2
len: 14
v_gene: TRBV19
abundance: NA
j_gene: TRBJ2-5
CDR3aa: CASSTGGAGETQYF
CDR3nt: TGTGCCAGTAGTACCGGGGGGGCCGGGGAGACCCAGTACTTC

d_gene: NA
len: 14
v_gene: TRBV30
abundance: NA
j_gene: TRBJ1-3
CDR3aa: CAWRSGTSGNTIYF
CDR3nt: TGTGCCTGGAGATCAGGGACCTCTGGAAACACCATATATTTT

d_gene: TRBD1
len: 14
v_gene: TRBV28
abundance: NA
j_gene: TRBJ2-5
CDR3aa: CASSLPGQQETQYF
CDR3nt: TGTGCCAGCAGTTTACCGGGACAGCAAGAGACCCAGTACTTC

d_gene: NA
len: 15
v_gene: TRBV11-3
abundance: few
j_gene: TRBJ2-6
CDR3aa: CASSSRASGANVLTF
CDR3nt: TGTGCCAGCAGCTCCCGGGCCTCTGGGGCCAACGTCCTGACTTTC

d_gene: NA
len: 11
v_gene: TRBV30
abundance: few
j_gene: TRBJ2-7
CDR3aa: CAWGMGYEQYF
CDR3nt: TGTGCCTGGGGGATGGGTTACGAGCAGTACTTC

d_gene: TRBD1
len: 16
v_gene: TRBV28
abundance: NA
j_gene: TRBJ2-5
CDR3aa: CASSVTGMFGQETQYF
CDR3nt: TGTGCCAGCTCCGTGACAGGGATGTTTGGGCAAGAGACCCAGTACTTC

d_gene: NA
len: 17
v_gene: TRBV30
abundance: NA
j_gene: TRBJ1-5
CDR3aa: CACLPFGGQGSGQPQHF
CDR3nt: TGTGCCTGTCTACCCTTCGGTGGGCAGGGCTCTGGACAGCCCCAGCATTTT

d_gene: NA
len: 11
v_gene: TRBV30
abundance: NA
j_gene: TRBJ2-7
CDR3aa: CAWSVRHEQYF
CDR3nt: TGTGCCTGGAGTGTACGGCACGAGCAGTACTTC

d_gene: NA
len: 16
v_gene: TRBV18
abundance: NA
j_gene: TRBJ2-1
CDR3aa: CASSPPRRLMRNEQFF
CDR3nt: TGTGCCAGCTCACCCCCTCGGCGGCTTATGAGAAATGAGCAGTTCTTC

d_gene: NA
len: 14
v_gene: TRBV11-3
abundance: few
j_gene: TRBJ2-1
CDR3aa: CASSRKVVYNEQFF
CDR3nt: TGTGCCAGCAGCAGAAAAGTGGTTTACAATGAGCAGTTCTTC

d_gene: TRBD1
len: 12
v_gene: TRBV30
abundance: NA
j_gene: TRBJ2-1
CDR3aa: CAWSGGQGKQFF
CDR3nt: TGTGCCTGGAGTGGAGGACAGGGGAAACAGTTCTTC

d_gene: NA
len: 13
v_gene: TRBV29-1
abundance: NA
j_gene: TRBJ2-3
CDR3aa: CSVPSPSTDTQYF
CDR3nt: TGCAGCGTTCCCTCTCCTAGCACAGATACGCAGTATTTT

d_gene: NA
len: 15
v_gene: TRBV11-3
abundance: NA
j_gene: TRBJ1-5
CDR3aa: CASSPGGLRNQPQHF
CDR3nt: TGTGCCAGCAGCCCGGGTGGACTTCGCAATCAGCCCCAGCATTTT

d_gene: TRBD1
len: 15
v_gene: TRBV11-3
abundance: NA
j_gene: TRBJ2-2
CDR3aa: CASSWGQGGTGELFF
CDR3nt: TGTGCCAGCAGCTGGGGACAGGGAGGTACCGGGGAGCTGTTTTTT

d_gene: TRBD1
len: 15
v_gene: TRBV11-3
abundance: once
j_gene: TRBJ2-3
CDR3aa: CASSQTGGPTDTQYF
CDR3nt: TGTGCCAGCAGCCAGACAGGGGGTCCCACAGATACGCAGTATTTT

d_gene: NA
len: 15
v_gene: TRBV1
abundance: few
j_gene: TRBJ1-5
CDR3aa: CASSRALTGNQPQHF
CDR3nt: TGCGCCAGCAGCCGAGCTCTTACAGGGAATCAGCCCCAGCATTTT

d_gene: NA
len: 16
v_gene: TRBV18
abundance: NA
j_gene: TRBJ1-2
CDR3aa: CASSPNSPGGSYGYTF
CDR3nt: TGTGCCAGCTCACCAAACAGCCCCGGGGGGAGCTATGGCTACACCTTC

d_gene: NA
len: 16
v_gene: TRBV30
abundance: once
j_gene: TRBJ2-6
CDR3aa: CAWSVVGGTGANVLTF
CDR3nt: TGTGCCTGGAGTGTAGTCGGAGGTACTGGGGCCAACGTCCTGACTTTC

d_gene: NA
len: 17
v_gene: TRBV1
abundance: few
j_gene: TRBJ2-5
CDR3aa: CASSQDMTGALQETQYF
CDR3nt: TGCGCCAGCAGCCAAGATATGACAGGGGCTCTCCAAGAGACCCAGTACTTC

d_gene: NA
len: 15
v_gene: TRBV19
abundance: NA
j_gene: TRBJ1-1
CDR3aa: CASSIGVAPATEAFF
CDR3nt: TGTGCCAGTAGTATAGGCGTTGCCCCCGCCACTGAAGCTTTCTTT